The sequence of this TCR beta chain was determined in a study of shared clonotypes between healthy human individuals (dated by TCRdb to the early 2020s). Notes on the research overall: The cohort comprised a couple of women and a few men aged 18 to 49 years. For each donor, CD4 naive and CD4 memory were each given three plates, CD8 naive was given two plates, and CD8 memory was given one plate. To estimate repertoire size and how much clonotypes are shared between individuals, the study performed deep sequencing of blood TCR repertoires from a handful of healthy adults. To increase sequencing depth and limit assay-specific biases, different laboratories used diverse techniques to prepare libraries and sequence TCR repertoires. Per donor, leukapheresis produced somewhere between about 0.94 and 9.5 billion PBMCs. Results the study describes overall, beyond this receptor: Sampling was restricted to blood, and TCR repertoires in tissue are likely to differ from TCR repertoires in blood. Roughly 5% of naive CD4, 3.5% of naive CD8, about 2.5% of memory CD4, and 0.35% to 0.5% of memory CD8 clonotypes were shared across several donors. Larger estimated clonotype richness was generally found for naive subsets than for memory subsets. The small number of donors limited the genetic and exposure-history diversity represented. Clonotypes shared by all four sorted-subset donors showed higher generation probabilities than non-shared clonotypes. Incomplete sequencing was indicated by rarefaction of sorted-subset datasets, despite the large sequencing depth. Pairwise subsampling indicated that sequencing depth was expected to affect the degree of clonotype sharing among donors.

The germline V gene sets CDR1 to MNHEY and CDR2 to SVGAGI. V was cut back by 2 bases and J by 2 bases, leaving a gap of 4 bases between them. The CDR3 runs 13 residues from the cysteine to the phenylalanine. The kept DNA is CDR3 alone, 39 bases in frame from the first base. As to this clone: Its antigen is currently not known. No base qualities exist here, and no much larger clone lies one base off it. Other DNA sequences in the sample encode the same CDR3.

The donors were healthy, HIV-negative adults with no recently reported acute infections or vaccinations. All donors were Caucasian adults living in Nashville, Tennessee, USA. CD4+ T cells were enriched by magnetic negative selection; naive cells were then positively selected on CD45RA, and the negative fraction formed the memory subset. Blood was obtained by leukapheresis, after which PBMCs were separated by Ficoll-Histopaque density gradient centrifugation and cryopreserved in liquid nitrogen vapor phase. Analytical flow cytometry was used to check the purity and quantity of each magnetically sorted T cell population. Genomic DNA was isolated from each sorted fraction and quantified by UV absorbance on a Nanodrop 2000c. Using the deep immunoSEQ assay, TCR CDR3 regions were amplified from genomic DNA by multiplex PCR. Extracted genomic DNA from each cell subset was spread evenly across all wells of several immunoSEQ 96-well plates, with each plate serving as a replicate. For sorted subsets, each replicate PCR was loaded with around 200 ng genomic DNA, equivalent to about 30,000 T cell genomes. The purified libraries were quantified using a Qubit 3.0 fluorometer, sized with a Bioanalyzer 2100, and then quantified again using the KAPA Library Quantification kit. A separate single-read 150-cycle Illumina NextSeq 550 flow cell was used to sequence each immunoSEQ 96-well plate. From the authors' description of their analysis: Because the immunoSEQ output included only junctional sequences and no quality scores, the filtering could not be the same as the filtering used for full-length reads. To assign V/J genes and CDR3, sequences were annotated using PyIR, a Python wrapper for IgBLAST v1.9, with IMGT germline references. Reads were filtered out if the reads had weak V/J assignments (E-value above 1e-6), no CDR3, stop codons, out-of-frame junctions, or ambiguous translated residues. V3J clonotypes were defined as sequences sharing the same inferred V gene, J gene, and CDR3 amino acid sequence. The percentage overlap between two repertoires was calculated by dividing the number of shared unique clonotypes by the size of the smaller repertoire. Repertoire richness was assessed with RTK rarefaction, the Chao1 estimator, and Recon v2.1 estimates of unobserved clonotypes. Generation probabilities for all TCRbeta clonotypes obtained by the gDNA method from a few donors were computed using OLGA. Here the immuneACCESS table is served through TCRdb, limited to in-frame sequences with V and J called. Missing clones are a known gap in these copies; in checked studies unresolved V genes cover under half, and the rest lacks a known reason. The V and J calls and the clone size are those of that table, but D and trimming were determined from the DNA. The sample records a few million clones, 93% of which are singletons. The ten top clones hold about 0.39% of the sample.

Sequencing input: naive CD4+ T cells from PBMCs. The meaning of the sample's cell subset or site label: CD45RA+ positively selected. The chain was built from TRBV6-5 and TRBJ1-3, with no D gene named confidently. This TCR was recovered from a man aged 18 to 29 in good health. Some clones in this sample may be carry-over from other donors' samples. The nucleotide sequence is TGTGCCAGCAGTTACAGGGCTGGAAACACCATATATTTT. It codes for CASSYRAGNTIYF.